The rows below give T cell receptor beta chains drawn from one sample of a study of blood T cell repertoires in COVID-19. Sequenced by immunoSEQ multiplex PCR; TCRdb stores in-frame clones only, minus some. The repertoire holds around 300,000 clones, 90% seen once, with roughly 2.9% in the top ten. The specimen sequenced was peripheral blood. The receptor source for this set is a woman aged 25 to 45 with COVID-19, enrolled during active disease. The CDR3 runs from the conserved cysteine through the conserved F or W. A D gene is named only where the DNA matches it firmly. Not every row has a clone size; where given, it reads once, few, many or a size class.

CDR3 length	clone size	V gene	D gene	J gene	CDR3 protein	CDR3 DNA
14	.	TRBV6-1	.	TRBJ1-5	CASSEAGSAGPQHF	TGTGCCAGCAGTGAAGCGGGGAGTGCCGGGCCCCAGCATTTT
16	.	TRBV15	TRBD1	TRBJ1-4	CATSRGGRGASEKLFF	TGTGCCACCAGCAGAGGGGGCAGGGGGGCGAGTGAAAAACTGTTTTTT
12	.	TRBV30	TRBD1	TRBJ1-2	CAWRLRGQGYTF	TGTGCCTGGAGACTCAGGGGGCAAGGCTACACCTTC
18	.	TRBV3-1/TRBV3-2	.	TRBJ2-5	CASSSGDFRLINRETQYF	TGTGCCAGCAGCTCCGGGGACTTCAGGCTGATCAATCGCGAGACCCAGTACTTC
15	.	TRBV7-2	TRBD1	TRBJ1-3	CASSPRTGGTNTIYF	TGTGCCAGCAGCCCCCGGACAGGAGGAACAAACACCATATATTTT
19	.	TRBV30	.	TRBJ2-2	CAWSEGRTLRTFNTGELFF	TGTGCCTGGAGTGAGGGTCGGACACTCCGCACATTTAACACCGGGGAGCTGTTTTTT
13	.	TRBV3-1/TRBV3-2	TRBD2	TRBJ2-7	CASGLAGVDEQYF	TGTGCCAGCGGACTAGCGGGAGTCGACGAGCAGTACTTC
15	.	TRBV5-4	TRBD2	TRBJ2-7	CASSLSPGGSYEQYF	TGTGCCAGCAGCCTCTCTCCGGGAGGAAGTTACGAGCAGTACTTC
19	.	TRBV5-4	TRBD1	TRBJ1-2	CASSSPWDMRTGGNYGYTF	TGTGCCAGCAGCTCACCTTGGGATATGAGGACAGGGGGCAACTATGGCTACACCTTC
14	once	TRBV27	TRBD1	TRBJ2-2	CANPGQGNTGELFF	TGTGCCAACCCGGGACAGGGGAACACCGGGGAGCTGTTTTTT
15	.	TRBV21-1	.	TRBJ1-3	CASSKGGVPGNTIYF	TGTGCCAGCAGCAAAGGGGGGGTTCCTGGAAACACCATATATTTT
15	.	TRBV6-1	.	TRBJ1-2	CASSEAGESYYGYTF	TGTGCCAGCAGTGAGGCCGGAGAATCTTACTATGGCTACACCTTC
14	.	TRBV11-2	TRBD1	TRBJ2-1	CASSLGTGQDEQFF	TGTGCCAGCAGCTTAGGGACAGGCCAGGATGAGCAGTTCTTC
15	.	TRBV5-1	.	TRBJ1-1	CASSSEGQQNTEAFF	TGCGCCAGCAGCTCGGAGGGTCAGCAGAACACTGAAGCTTTCTTT
14	.	TRBV5-1	.	TRBJ1-1	CASSWDMGGTEAFF	TGCGCCAGCAGCTGGGATATGGGAGGCACTGAAGCTTTCTTT
13	.	TRBV27	.	TRBJ1-2	CASSLRVGYGYTF	TGTGCCAGCAGTCTCAGGGTGGGGTATGGCTACACCTTC
12	.	TRBV29-1	.	TRBJ1-1	CSVPDTYTEAFF	TGCAGCGTTCCCGACACCTACACTGAAGCTTTCTTT
13	.	TRBV9	.	TRBJ1-1	CASSDGTHTEAFF	TGTGCCAGCAGCGACGGGACTCACACTGAAGCTTTCTTT
17	.	TRBV4-2	TRBD2	TRBJ2-3	CASSHQLAGGSTDTQYF	TGTGCCAGCAGCCACCAACTAGCGGGAGGCAGCACAGATACGCAGTATTTT
15	.	TRBV2	.	TRBJ1-1	CASEGTVTLDRGAFF	TGTGCCAGCGAAGGAACCGTAACCTTAGATCGAGGGGCTTTCTTT
17	.	TRBV5-1	.	TRBJ1-6	CASSPAAAGDDNSPLHF	TGCGCCAGCAGTCCAGCAGCGGCAGGGGACGATAATTCACCCCTCCACTTT
17	.	TRBV7-6	TRBD1	TRBJ1-3	CASSLERQGAGGNTIYF	TGTGCCAGCAGCTTGGAGAGACAGGGGGCAGGAGGAAACACCATATATTTT
15	.	TRBV7-2	TRBD1	TRBJ1-4	CASSLGDRVEEKLFF	TGTGCCAGCAGCTTAGGTGACAGGGTGGAGGAAAAACTGTTTTTT
14	.	TRBV28	.	TRBJ1-1	CASSPAGKNTEAFF	TGTGCCAGCAGTCCAGCAGGGAAGAACACTGAAGCTTTCTTT
16	few	TRBV14	.	TRBJ1-3	CASSQFGGSSGNTIYF	TGTGCCAGCAGCCAGTTCGGGGGTTCCTCTGGAAACACCATATATTTT
15	.	TRBV15	TRBD1	TRBJ2-7	CATSTGDRGKYEQYF	TGTGCCACCAGCACAGGGGACAGGGGTAAATACGAGCAGTACTTC
16	.	TRBV18	.	TRBJ2-1	CASSQGRAGHYNEQFF	TGTGCCAGCTCACAGGGCCGAGCGGGACACTACAATGAGCAGTTCTTC
11	.	TRBV29-1	TRBD1	TRBJ1-2	CSVGQGDGYTF	TGCAGCGTTGGACAGGGGGACGGCTACACCTTC
14	.	TRBV30	.	TRBJ1-1	CAWRVRGGSTEAFF	TGTGCCTGGAGAGTGAGGGGAGGGAGCACTGAAGCTTTCTTT
16	.	TRBV19	.	TRBJ1-6	CASSMGDWEDNSPLHF	TGTGCCAGTAGTATGGGTGACTGGGAGGATAATTCACCCCTCCACTTT
15	.	TRBV7-3	TRBD1	TRBJ1-1	CASSASGQGTTEAFF	TGTGCCAGCAGCGCTTCAGGACAGGGAACCACTGAAGCTTTCTTT
12	.	TRBV5-5	.	TRBJ1-1	CASSLSGVEAFF	TGTGCCAGCAGCTTGTCAGGGGTTGAAGCTTTCTTT
16	.	TRBV28	TRBD1	TRBJ1-4	CASSSAGQPLNEKLFF	TGTGCCAGCAGTTCCGCGGGACAGCCCCTAAATGAAAAACTGTTTTTT
14	once	TRBV12-5	.	TRBJ2-6	CASGPGTGANVLTF	TGTGCTAGTGGTCCAGGAACCGGGGCCAACGTCCTGACTTTC
14	.	TRBV18	TRBD2	TRBJ2-7	CASSPGTSGWEQYF	TGTGCCAGCTCACCGGGGACTAGCGGATGGGAGCAGTACTTC
12	once	TRBV7-3	.	TRBJ2-3	CASSLIEGAQYF	TGTGCCAGCAGCTTAATAGAAGGGGCGCAGTATTTT
16	.	TRBV1	.	TRBJ2-3	CTSSQDKRGYTDTQYF	TGCACCAGCAGCCAAGATAAGCGGGGGTACACAGATACGCAGTATTTT
15	once	TRBV9	.	TRBJ2-7	CASSVAPTSSYEQYF	TGTGCCAGCAGCGTAGCACCGACTTCCTCCTACGAGCAGTACTTC
17	.	TRBV28	.	TRBJ1-3	CASSSWGDPSSGNTIYF	TGTGCCAGCAGTTCCTGGGGGGACCCCAGCTCTGGAAACACCATATATTTT
14	.	TRBV10-3	TRBD1	TRBJ1-5	CAPGKVGGGQPQHF	TGTGCCCCCGGGAAGGTAGGGGGCGGGCAGCCCCAGCATTTT
15	.	TRBV15	.	TRBJ2-1	CATSRSGDLGNEQFF	TGTGCCACCAGCAGGTCCGGGGATTTGGGCAATGAGCAGTTCTTC
14	.	TRBV3-1/TRBV3-2	.	TRBJ2-2	CASSQGSYTGELFF	TGTGCCAGCAGCCAAGGGAGTTACACCGGGGAGCTGTTTTTT
13	.	TRBV24-1	.	TRBJ1-5	CATSTGFDQPQHF	TGTGCCACCAGCACAGGGTTCGATCAGCCCCAGCATTTT
17	.	TRBV5-6	.	TRBJ1-2	CASSLGQLVVRDYGYTF	TGTGCCAGCAGCTTGGGACAGTTAGTCGTCCGGGACTATGGCTACACCTTC
15	.	TRBV7-3	.	TRBJ1-1	CASSLTRGDLTEAFF	TGTGCCAGCAGCTTAACACGGGGGGATCTTACTGAAGCTTTCTTT